These T cell receptor beta chains were read from a single sample in a study of PD-1 blockade in classical Hodgkin lymphoma. Profiled with immunoSEQ multiplex PCR; TCRdb holds only in-frame clones, not every one. The sample records about 9,600 clones, roughly nine tenths being singletons. Source: peripheral blood mononuclear cells (PBMCs), taken at baseline. These receptor sequences come from a human donor with classical Hodgkin lymphoma. Each CDR3 is given without its conserved first and last residue. Size is stated for part of the rows, as once, few or many counts, or as a class when the clone is expanded.

v_call: TRBV7-8; j_call: TRBJ2-2; clone_size: once; cdr3_aa: ASRTGARGTGELF
v_call: TRBV27; j_call: TRBJ2-7; clone_size: -; cdr3_aa: AITRTSGNYEQY
v_call: TRBV9; j_call: TRBJ2-7; clone_size: -; cdr3_aa: ASSVGDLGDYEQY
v_call: TRBV12-5; j_call: TRBJ1-5; clone_size: -; cdr3_aa: ASGSQGGFNQPQH
v_call: TRBV5-1; j_call: TRBJ1-1; clone_size: -; cdr3_aa: ASSPGQGRLAF
v_call: TRBV11-2; j_call: TRBJ2-1; clone_size: -; cdr3_aa: ASSQVGEQF
v_call: TRBV6-6; j_call: TRBJ1-1; clone_size: once; cdr3_aa: ASSHSPTGGQAF
v_call: TRBV30; j_call: TRBJ1-4; clone_size: -; cdr3_aa: AGRGGRDEKLF
v_call: TRBV7-9; j_call: TRBJ1-3; clone_size: -; cdr3_aa: ASSHLPRDRALSGNTIY
v_call: TRBV5-1; j_call: TRBJ1-3; clone_size: -; cdr3_aa: ASSLAGQIGNTIY
v_call: TRBV12-2; j_call: TRBJ2-1; clone_size: -; cdr3_aa: ASRLGLNEDWQF
v_call: TRBV2; j_call: -; clone_size: -; cdr3_aa: ASTPGQGVYEQY
v_call: TRBV21-1; j_call: TRBJ1-1; clone_size: -; cdr3_aa: ASSFPKAF
v_call: TRBV21-1; j_call: TRBJ2-3; clone_size: -; cdr3_aa: ASRPRDRRGDTQY
v_call: TRBV18; j_call: TRBJ1-5; clone_size: -; cdr3_aa: ASSPEQGGQPQH
v_call: TRBV19; j_call: TRBJ1-5; clone_size: -; cdr3_aa: ASSPGQIKQPQH
v_call: TRBV5-6; j_call: TRBJ2-1; clone_size: -; cdr3_aa: ASSFSPRQEQF
v_call: TRBV5-4; j_call: TRBJ2-1; clone_size: -; cdr3_aa: ASSLGIPSYNEQF